Listed below are T cell receptor beta chains from one sample, sequenced in a study of cytomegalovirus exposure and HLA in healthy donors. The data were produced by immunoSEQ multiplex PCR, yet TCRdb's version contains in-frame clones alone and is incomplete. The sample lists some 330,000 clones, around 86% occurring once. The specimen sequenced was PBMCs. These receptors came from a woman under 30 in good health and CMV-seronegative. Each CDR3 is given with its conserved first and last residue. A D gene is named only where the DNA matches it firmly. The size field is filled for only some rows; it gives once, few, many or a size class.

TRBJ2-2	.	TRBV19	.	TGTGCCAGTAGCCCGAGGAGTCCCGGGGAGCTGTTTTTT	CASSPRSPGELFF
TRBJ1-5	.	TRBV18	.	TGTGCCAGCTCACCGACAGGACCTTATAGCAATCAGCCCCAGCATTTT	CASSPTGPYSNQPQHF
TRBJ1-4	.	TRBV2	.	TGTGCCAGCAGCGCCGACTACGTGGCTGAAAAACTGTTTTTT	CASSADYVAEKLFF
TRBJ2-2	TRBD1	TRBV11-3	.	TGTGCCAGCAGCACTCTCGGGGACAGGGGAACCGGGGAGCTGTTTTTT	CASSTLGDRGTGELFF
TRBJ2-7	TRBD2	TRBV6-5	once	TGTGCCAGCAGTTCAACCGGGACTAGCGGGTACGAGCAGTACTTC	CASSSTGTSGYEQYF
TRBJ2-7	.	TRBV15	.	TGTGCCACCAGCACAGGGGACACCTACGAGCAGTACTTC	CATSTGDTYEQYF
TRBJ2-7	TRBD1	TRBV4-2	few	TGTGCCAGCAGCCCTCCTCTCGGGACAGCCTCCTACGAGCAGTACTTC	CASSPPLGTASYEQYF
TRBJ2-5	.	TRBV6-6	.	TGTGCCAGCAGTTACCTAGGCGGGACCCAGTACTTC	CASSYLGGTQYF
TRBJ2-1	TRBD2	TRBV11-2	.	TGTGCCAGCAGCTTAGAGACTAGCGGGGCCCTTGGGCAGTTCTTC	CASSLETSGALGQFF
TRBJ2-2	TRBD1	TRBV5-1	.	TGCGCCAGCAGCATAGGACAGGGGCGGGCCACCGGGGAGCTGTTTTTT	CASSIGQGRATGELFF
TRBJ1-2	.	TRBV29-1	few	TGCAGCGCCGACTATGGCTACACCTTC	CSADYGYTF
TRBJ2-1	TRBD2	TRBV7-3	.	TGTGCCAGCAGCTTAGGAGCGGGAGCAAGTAATGAGCAGTTCTTC	CASSLGAGASNEQFF
TRBJ2-5	.	TRBV7-8	.	TGTGCCAGCAGACCAGAAGAGAGGGAGACCCAGTACTTC	CASRPEERETQYF
TRBJ2-7	.	TRBV29-1	.	TGCAGCGCCGAAGGGGCTAGCGACTACGAGCAGTACTTC	CSAEGASDYEQYF
TRBJ2-7	TRBD2	TRBV5-1	.	TGCGCCTCCCGACAGATCGCCGGGACTAGCGGCTCCTCCTACGAGCAGTACTTC	CASRQIAGTSGSSYEQYF
TRBJ2-3	TRBD2	TRBV9	.	TGTGCCAGCAGCGCCGGGACTACGGATTACACAGATACGCAGTATTTT	CASSAGTTDYTDTQYF
TRBJ1-3	TRBD1	TRBV27	.	TGTGCCAGCAGTGCCTTCGGGACAGTAAACACCATATATTTT	CASSAFGTVNTIYF
TRBJ2-5	.	TRBV5-1	.	TGCGCCAGCAGCAGCCAGGGGCCGAAAGAGACCCAGTACTTC	CASSSQGPKETQYF
TRBJ2-3	.	TRBV6-6	.	TGTGCCAGCAGTTCTCAGGGTTGGTCAGATACGCAGTATTTT	CASSSQGWSDTQYF
TRBJ2-2	.	TRBV29-1	.	TGCAGCATGGCAAGGAACACCGGGGAGCTGTTTTTT	CSMARNTGELFF
TRBJ2-1	TRBD2	TRBV28	.	TGTGCCAGCAGCCTGACTAGCGGGAGGGCCTACAATGAGCAGTTCTTC	CASSLTSGRAYNEQFF
TRBJ2-1	.	TRBV6-4	.	TGTGCCAGCAGTGCCGCCCCGGACAATGGGAATGAGCAGTTCTTC	CASSAAPDNGNEQFF
TRBJ2-7	TRBD2	TRBV9	once	TGTGCCAGCAGCGTACGGGGTAGCGGGGACTACGAGCAGTACTTC	CASSVRGSGDYEQYF
TRBJ2-3	.	TRBV19	.	TGTGCCAGTATTGCCGACGGGAATACGCAGTATTTT	CASIADGNTQYF
TRBJ1-2	.	TRBV28	.	TGTGCCAGCAGTTTAACCCGGGACACCTATGGCTACACCTTC	CASSLTRDTYGYTF
TRBJ2-1	TRBD1	TRBV5-6	.	TGTGCCAGCGTAGGGACAGAGTACAATGAGCAGTTCTTC	CASVGTEYNEQFF
TRBJ1-2	.	TRBV6-5	.	TGTGCCAGCAGTTACTCGGAGCGGAGGGCGGATGGCTACACCTTC	CASSYSERRADGYTF
TRBJ1-1	TRBD1	TRBV28	.	TGTGCCAGCACTAGACAGGGTAGCCCGGAAGCTTTCTTT	CASTRQGSPEAFF
TRBJ2-2	.	TRBV18	.	TGTGCCAGCTCACCAGTTTCGGGACATGTCACCGGGGAGCTGTTTTTT	CASSPVSGHVTGELFF
TRBJ2-1	TRBD2	TRBV6-1	.	TGTGCCAGCAGTGAGACTAGCGGGAGTATCAATGAGCAGTTCTTC	CASSETSGSINEQFF
TRBJ1-3	.	TRBV27	.	TGTGCCAGCAGCCTAGTACATGGCTCTGGAAACACCATATATTTT	CASSLVHGSGNTIYF
TRBJ1-2	TRBD1	TRBV27	.	TGTGCCAGCAACGGACAGGGGGCGGAAGGCTACACCTTC	CASNGQGAEGYTF
TRBJ2-2	.	TRBV7-2	.	TGTGCCAGCAGCCCGACGGGGTACAGCACCGGGGAGCTGTTTTTT	CASSPTGYSTGELFF
TRBJ2-7	.	TRBV28	.	TGTGCCAGCAGTTCCCAATTGCGGCAGTACTTC	CASSSQLRQYF
TRBJ1-5	.	TRBV9	.	TGTGCCAGCAGCGTAGACGGAAGGGGGAATCAGCCCCAGCATTTT	CASSVDGRGNQPQHF
TRBJ2-2	TRBD2	TRBV6-5	.	TGTGCCAGCAGGGGACTAGCGGGGGACACCGGGGAGCTGTTTTTT	CASRGLAGDTGELFF
TRBJ2-3	TRBD1	TRBV27	.	TGTGCCAGCACTAAGGACAGGGGAACAGATACGCAGTATTTT	CASTKDRGTDTQYF
TRBJ1-2	.	TRBV6-4	once	TGTGCCAGCAGTGACGAGGCGTACGGAGGCTACACCTTC	CASSDEAYGGYTF
TRBJ2-2	TRBD2	TRBV5-6	few	TGTGCCAGCAGCTTAATTGCGGGAGGGTCCGGGGAGCTGTTTTTT	CASSLIAGGSGELFF
TRBJ1-4	TRBD1	TRBV2	.	TGTGCCAGCACCGGACAGGCCGCAACTAATGAAAAACTGTTTTTT	CASTGQAATNEKLFF
TRBJ1-3	.	TRBV6-1	.	TGTGCCAGCAGTGAGGTGCGGGGAAACACCATATATTTT	CASSEVRGNTIYF
TRBJ2-7	TRBD1	TRBV4-3	.	TGCGCCAGCAGCCAAGATCGGGACAGACTCTCCTACGAGCAGTACTTC	CASSQDRDRLSYEQYF
TRBJ2-7	TRBD2	TRBV5-4	.	TGTGCCAGCAGCTGGGGACTAGCGGGAGGGCAGCAAGGGGAGCAGTACTTC	CASSWGLAGGQQGEQYF
TRBJ2-7	.	TRBV7-2	.	TGTGCCAGCAGCGCGCGGGATCTTTTGTCCTACGAGCAGTACTTC	CASSARDLLSYEQYF
TRBJ1-1	.	TRBV2	.	TGTGCCTCGGGGGGGGGCCCGAACACTGAAGCTTTCTTT	CASGGGPNTEAFF
TRBJ2-1	TRBD1	TRBV25-1	once	TGTGCCAGCAGTCGGCAGGACAGGGTGAGGTCGGATGAGCAGTTCTTC	CASSRQDRVRSDEQFF